This T cell receptor (beta chain) is drawn from a study of T cells in localized non-small cell lung cancer. Remarks on this clone: Its antigen remains unknown.

Regarding the study as a whole: Compared with tumor, uninvolved adjacent lung displayed greater T cell clonality, ranking highest overall. Adjacent lung had a median around 60 of the 100 largest tumor clones. The study linked higher blood T cell density to longer overall survival.

Method: immunoSEQ multiplex PCR; TCRdb's copy keeps in-frame clones and lacks some. The sample includes 20,000 to 30,000 clones, about 88% seen only once; the top ten take about 14%. This specimen was peripheral blood, taken before any cancer treatment. The TCR was taken from a female donor older than 55 with stage II squamous cell lung carcinoma.

CDR3 loop: CASSQVGGTEAFF. The CDR3 nucleotides read TGTGCCAGCAGCCAAGTGGGGGGGACTGAAGCTTTCTTT. V is TRBV4-2 and J is TRBJ1-1; the D gene is possibly TRBD1 (5 bases). Germline V gene data show CDR1 as LGHNA and CDR2 as YNFKEQ. The CDR3 covers 13 residues. V dropped 1 base and J dropped 5 bases, with 8 bases sitting between them.